The 15 T cell receptor beta chains below all came from one sample that was sequenced in a study of regulatory T cells in long-lasting Graves disease. In building TCR beta libraries, iRepertoire HTBI primers were used together with Arm-PCR of CDR3 regions. From the multiplex PCR reads, TCRdb called clonotypes with MiXCR, one entry per CDR3 protein. The data show 500,000 or so distinct CDR3 sequences, with 15% to 20% seen just once and roughly 25% held by the top ten. Time point noted: newly diagnosed GD, antithyroid drugs for less than 3 months. RNA extracted from PBMCs served as the sequencing template. A further study also used this sample, focusing on T cells in Graves' hyperthyroidism and ophthalmopathy.

Here the sequenced sample was peripheral blood mononuclear cells (PBMCs), taken at new diagnosis, from a patient treated with antithyroid drugs. The source of these receptors is a woman aged 40-60 years with Graves disease.

Many counts were recorded for this clonotype. The chain carries TRBV24-1 and TRBJ2-5; 11 bases line up with TRBD2. This CDR3 is 15 amino acids long. Germline V gene lookup returns CDR1 KGHDR and CDR2 SFDVKD. Trimming removed 4 bases from V and 3 bases from J; junction bases left unmatched: 3. The CDR3 sequence is CATSDPTSGEETQYF. The CDR3 DNA follows: TGTGCCACCAGTGACCCGACTAGCGGGGAAGAGACCCAGTACTTC.

The chain employs TRBV7-8 and TRBJ2-7; the D is unclear. The ends were cut back, 5 bases at V and 6 bases at J, with 20 bases in the middle. The CDR3 loop spans 15 amino acids. The germline CDR1 and CDR2 sequences are SGHVS and FQNEAQ. CDR3 in amino acids: CASSPRDLSGVEQYF. CDR3 coding DNA: TGTGCCAGCAGCCCCCGTGATTTGTCCGGTGTCGAGCAGTACTTC.

This clonotype has only a few counts. The chain has TRBV24-1 and TRBJ2-1, with TRBD1 matching over 7 bases. CDR3 length: 17 amino acids. Unmatched junction bases numbered 15, after V lost 7 bases and J lost 4 bases. Per germline, CDR1 KGHDR and CDR2 SFDVKD. CDR3 DNA sequence: TGTGCCACCAGCACAAGAACAGGGGAAAGGGTATACAATGAGCAGTTCTTC. Translated: CATSTRTGERVYNEQFF.

The rearrangement links TRBV6-2 or TRBV6-3 to TRBJ1-2; no definite D call. CDR1 and CDR2 (germline): MNHEY, SVGEGT. The V end lost 5 bases, the J end lost 8 bases, and 9 bases lay between the germline ends. The length of the CDR3 is 11 residues. The chain's CDR3 is CASSDWQGYTF. CDR3 bases: TGTGCCAGCAGTGATTGGCAAGGCTACACCTTC.

This clonotype was seen many times. The chain joins TRBV28 to TRBJ1-4; D unresolved. The CDR3 extends over 14 amino acids. Trimming left V 2 bases short and J 6 bases short, with 10 bases between. The germline V gene has CDR1 MDHEN and CDR2 SYDVKM. The CDR3 sequence is CASSLRQEDEKLFF. CDR3 nucleotide sequence: TGTGCCAGCAGTTTACGTCAGGAGGATGAAAAACTGTTTTTT. Drawing the rest from reference TRBV28 and TRBJ1-4, the complete variable domain is DVKVTQSSRYLVKRTGEKVFLECVQDMDHENMFWYRQDPGLGLRLIYFSYDVKMKEKGDIPEGYSVSREKKERFSLILESASTNQTSMYLCASSLRQEDEKLFFGSGTQLSVL.

This rearrangement joins TRBV5-1 to TRBJ2-3; D unclear. V was clipped by 4 bases and J by 2 bases, with 8 bases between them. The CDR3 sequence is 13 residues long. The germline gives CDR1 SGHRS, CDR2 YFSETQ. The CDR3 sequence is CASSADNTDTQYF. The CDR3, as DNA: TGCGCCAGCAGCGCCGATAACACAGATACGCAGTATTTT.

The CDR3 DNA reads TGTGCCAGCACCCCAGGGGGGGGTAACACCGGGGAGCTGTTTTTT. Its translation is CASTPGGGNTGELFF. The chain links TRBV11-2 to TRBJ2-2; D could derive from TRBD1 or TRBD2 (7 bases each). CDR1 is SGHAT, CDR2 FQNNGV, per germline. The V end lost 7 bases, the J end lost 2 bases, and 14 bases lay between the germline ends. The CDR3 is made up of 15 amino acids.

This clonotype was counted many times. The chain is built from TRBV20-1 and TRBJ1-1; D gene unclear. Trimming removed 7 bases from V and 5 bases from J, with 17 bases in between. The CDR3 loop spans 13 amino acids. Per germline, CDR1 DFQATT and CDR2 SNEGSKA (reference sequence). CDR3 sequence: CSVPGGVETEAFF. The CDR3 DNA is TGCAGTGTCCCGGGTGGGGTGGAGACTGAAGCTTTCTTT.

This clonotype was picked up a small number of times. The chain employs TRBV7-6 and TRBJ2-7, with a possible D match to TRBD2 (6 bases). This CDR3 region has 14 residues. V was cut by 1 base and J by 5 bases, with 12 bases left in between. CDR1 SGHVS and CDR2 FNYEAQ come from the germline V gene. The CDR3 DNA is TGTGCCAGCAGCTTAGAGGCGGGGCCTAACGAGCAGTACTTC. Translated: CASSLEAGPNEQYF.

In this sample, this clonotype turned up many times. This chain connects TRBV2 to TRBJ2-3; D remains ambiguous. This CDR3 contains 12 residues. V lost 0 bases to trimming and J lost 7 bases, with 5 bases between them. CDR1 SNHLY and CDR2 FYNNEI come from the germline V gene. The CDR3: CASSEASNTQYF. CDR3 nucleotide sequence: TGTGCCAGCAGTGAAGCTTCAAATACGCAGTATTTT.

This chain links TRBV6-7 with TRBJ2-1; D is possibly TRBD2 (5 bases). TRBV6-7 is an ORF; its function is uncertain. This CDR3 region has 14 residues. The V end was cut by 10 bases, the J end by 5 bases, with 18 bases between. This CDR3 is CAIRGLYAHNEQFF. The CDR3 bases are TGTGCCATCCGTGGACTCTATGCACACAATGAGCAGTTCTTC.

The rearrangement joins TRBV20-1 to TRBJ2-2, with 10 positions matching TRBD2. Per germline, CDR1 DFQATT and CDR2 SNEGSKA (reference sequence). This CDR3 region has 18 residues. Trimming cost V 3 bases and J 3 bases; bases outside gene matches: 13. Here the CDR3 reads CSASATNSGGVYTGELFF. CDR3 DNA: TGCAGTGCTAGCGCCACCAACAGCGGGGGGGTTTACACCGGGGAGCTGTTTTTT.

This clonotype occurred many times. The chain has TRBV6-2 or TRBV6-3 and TRBJ2-3; 9 bases are a match to TRBD2. Unmatched junction bases numbered 13, after V lost 7 bases and J lost 5 bases. This CDR3 has 16 residues. Per germline, CDR1 MNHEY and CDR2 SVGEGT. The DNA for the CDR3 is TGTGCCAGCAATCAAAGGCTAGCGGGGACTCAAGATACGCAGTATTTT. Amino acid sequence: CASNQRLAGTQDTQYF.

This clonotype was detected many times. This chain uses TRBV3-1 with TRBJ1-2, with 10 bases aligning to TRBD1. Germline V CDR1 and CDR2: LGHDT, YNNKEL (reference sequence). CDR3 length equals 14 residues. The V and J ends lost 3 bases and 7 bases, in that order; junction bases with no gene match: 5. CDR3 amino acids: CASSHGTGARGYTF. The DNA for the CDR3 is TGTGCCAGCAGCCACGGGACAGGGGCGCGTGGCTACACCTTC.

V and J are TRBV11-3 and TRBJ1-3; 11 bases agree with TRBD1. The CDR3 consists of 19 residues. The V and J ends lost 0 bases and 0 bases, in that order; junction bases with no gene match: 7. CDR1 is SGHNT, CDR2 YENEEA, per germline. The DNA of the CDR3 is TGTGCCAGCAGCTTAGAACTTGGGACAGGGGGATTCTCTGGAAACACCATATATTTT. Translating gives CASSLELGTGGFSGNTIYF. Full variable domain (missing parts from reference TRBV11-3 and TRBJ1-3): EAGVVQSPRYKIIEKKQPVAFWCNPISGHNTLYWYLQNLGQGPELLIRYENEEAVDDSQLPKDRFSAERLKGVDSTLKIQPAELGDSAVYLCASSLELGTGGFSGNTIYFGEGSWLTVV.